Shown below are 21 T cell receptor beta chains from a single sample sequenced in a study of shared clonotypes between healthy human individuals. The assay was immunoSEQ multiplex PCR, and TCRdb's table has in-frame clones only and misses some. The sample lists some 240,000 clones, about 65% occurring once. The sequenced material came from memory CD4+ T cells sorted from blood. Specified subset: CD45RA-negative fraction. The receptors originated from a man younger than 45 in good health.

The chain carries TRBV15 and TRBJ2-1, with 11 bases matching TRBD2. The CDR3 runs 17 residues. Per germline, CDR1 LNHNV and CDR2 YYDKDF (reference sequence). V was pared by 5 bases and J by 0 bases, with 6 bases of the junction left unmatched. The CDR3 here is CATSSTGTSGSYNEQFF. The CDR3 nucleotides are TGTGCCACCAGCTCCACCGGGACTAGCGGCTCCTACAATGAGCAGTTCTTC.

The chain employs TRBV11-2 and TRBJ2-7; 10 bases are shared with TRBD2. This CDR3 is 16 amino acids long. Losses at the gene ends were 5 bases for V and 2 bases for J; bases not matched to a gene: 9. CDR1 and CDR2 (germline): SGHAT, FQNNGV. The CDR3 DNA is TGTGCCAGCAGCCTCCCGACTAGCGGGCCCGCCTACGAGCAGTACTTC. This gives the protein CASSLPTSGPAYEQYF.

In this sample, this clone turned up a few times. The rearrangement uses TRBV10-2 and TRBJ2-1, with no clear D. CDR3 size: 13 residues. Germline V gene lookup returns CDR1 WSHSY and CDR2 SAAADI. The V and J ends lost 6 bases and 5 bases respectively, with 11 bases between them. CDR3 DNA: TGCGCCAGCAGGCTAGGGCTCAACAATGAGCAGTTCTTC. Protein product: CASRLGLNNEQFF.

V usage is TRBV28 and J usage is TRBJ1-5; no clear D gene. Trimming shortened V by 7 bases and J by 0 bases, and 16 bases separated the two germline ends. CDR1 is MDHEN and CDR2 is SYDVKM in the germline V gene. The length of the CDR3 is 16 residues. DNA of the CDR3: TGTGCCAGCACCACTCCGGACGGGATTAGCAATCAGCCCCAGCATTTT. It encodes CASTTPDGISNQPQHF.

This clone was counted a few times. This sequence joins TRBV4-1 and TRBJ1-2, with 10 bases identical to TRBD1. The CDR3 is made up of 16 amino acids. The V gene end was trimmed by 5 bases and the J gene end by 5 bases; junction bases not matched to a gene: 11. The germline V gene has CDR1 MGHRA and CDR2 YSYEKL. The CDR3 spells CASSSRQGAVGYGYTF. DNA for the CDR3: TGCGCCAGCAGCTCAAGACAGGGGGCGGTGGGGTATGGCTACACCTTC.

This clone turned up a few times. V usage is TRBV25-1 and J usage is TRBJ1-2, with D unresolved. The CDR3 is 12 residues long. The germline V and J ends were trimmed by 6 bases and 0 bases, with 5 bases remaining between them. The germline CDR1 and CDR2 sequences are MGHDK and SYGVNS. CDR3 sequence (DNA): TGTGCCAGCAGGGAAGCTAACTATGGCTACACCTTC. This gives the protein CASREANYGYTF.

For the CDR3, the DNA is TGTGCCAGCAGCGTTTTGTCCTACAATGAGCAGTTCTTC. It specifies CASSVLSYNEQFF. This sequence joins TRBV9 and TRBJ2-1; D is unclear. Per germline, CDR1 SGDLS and CDR2 YYNGEE. The CDR3 is made up of 13 amino acids. Trimming left V 2 bases short and J 1 base short, with 4 bases between.

The J gene is TRBJ2-7, the V gene TRBV7-3, with TRBD1 matching 11 bases. This CDR3 spans 13 amino acids. Germline values: CDR1 SGHTA, CDR2 FQGTGA. V dropped 5 bases and J dropped 8; count of bases not matched to a gene: 5. The CDR3 nucleotides are TGTGCCAGCAGCCTAGGGACAGGGGGTAAGCAGTACTTC. Its protein product is CASSLGTGGKQYF.

The chain employs TRBV10-3 and TRBJ1-4; unclear D gene. CDR1 and CDR2 from the germline V gene are ENHRY and SYGVKD. This CDR3 has 15 residues. V gave up 5 bases and J gave up 3 bases, with 13 bases separating them. In nucleotides, the CDR3 is TGTGCCATCAGTCCGAGACTGGCAGCTAATGAAAAACTGTTTTTT. This encodes CAISPRLAANEKLFF.

On this clone itself: The junction does not match germline at one end; this may be a read error. The V call is TRBV10-3, the J call TRBJ2-3; D unresolved. Germline V gene sequence: CDR1 ENHRY, CDR2 SYGVKD. This CDR3 spans 12 amino acids. This CDR3 is CASSELSVTQYF. As DNA, the CDR3 is TGTGCCAGCAGTGAATTATCAGTTACGCAGTATTTT.

This rearrangement joins TRBV7-3 to TRBJ2-7; 9 bases align to TRBD2. Germline V gene data show CDR1 as SGHTA and CDR2 as FQGTGA. V lost 2 bases and J lost 4; bases outside the gene matches: 6. There are 15 residues in the CDR3. The CDR3 protein is CASSLEGTSLYEQYF. CDR3 in DNA: TGTGCCAGCAGCTTAGAAGGGACTAGCCTATACGAGCAGTACTTC.

This clone was counted between two and nine times. The J gene is TRBJ2-1, the V gene TRBV19, with 10 positions matching TRBD1. This CDR3 is built from 15 residues. J was trimmed by 4 bases and V by 7 bases; bases with no gene match: 7. Germline CDR1 and CDR2: LNHDA and SQIVND (reference sequence). CDR3 DNA sequence: TGTGCCAGTACAGCGGACAGGGGGGCATACAATGAGCAGTTCTTC. Protein sequence: CASTADRGAYNEQFF.

The V call is TRBV5-5, the J call TRBJ1-5; 8 bases match TRBD1. CDR3 length: 17 amino acids. J gave up 1 base and V 0 bases, and 6 bases lay outside the gene matches. Germline CDR1 SGHKS, CDR2 YYEKEE (reference sequence). The CDR3 nucleotides are TGTGCCAGCAGCTTGGACAGGGGGGTAGGGAGCAATCAGCCCCAGCATTTT. As protein: CASSLDRGVGSNQPQHF.

V usage is TRBV28 and J usage is TRBJ1-1, with D maybe TRBD1 (5 bases). The CDR3 has 12 residues. Germline assignment: CDR1 MDHEN and CDR2 SYDVKM. The V gene lost 5 bases and the J gene lost 11 bases, with 15 bases spanning the gap. In DNA form, the CDR3 reads TGTGCCAGCAGTCGGGACGGCGTGCGGGCTTTCTTT. It is translated as CASSRDGVRAFF.

The V call is TRBV18, the J call TRBJ2-5; 7 bases fit TRBD1. The J segment lost 2 bases and the V segment lost 2 bases, leaving 8 bases of the junction unmatched. The germline V gene has CDR1 KGHSH and CDR2 LQKENI. The CDR3 extends over 16 amino acids. CDR3 in DNA: TGTGCCAGCTCACCAAGGACCAGGGGGAAGCAAGAGACCCAGTACTTC. Its protein product is CASSPRTRGKQETQYF.

Comments on this clone: A much larger clone is a single base away; this may be a read error. The CDR3 sequence is CVRSLEAGVGQPQHF. CDR3 sequence (DNA): TGTGTCAGAAGCTTGGAAGCAGGGGTCGGTCAGCCCCAGCATTTT. The J gene is TRBJ1-5, the V gene TRBV5-3; tentative D call: TRBD1 (6 bases). TRBV5-3 has ORF status, its function being uncertain. The CDR3 totals 15 residues.

V usage is TRBV5-5 and J usage is TRBJ2-1, with a possible D match to TRBD2 (6 bases). In germline, CDR1 is SGHKS, CDR2 YYEKEE (reference sequence). CDR3 size: 15 residues. V was cut by 3 bases and J by 7 bases, with 17 bases left in between. DNA of the CDR3: TGTGCCAGCAGCTCACCGGGAGAGCCGGGAAATGAGCAGTTCTTC. This translates into CASSSPGEPGNEQFF.

The chain combines TRBV19 with TRBJ2-3; D not resolved. CDR1 is LNHDA, CDR2 SQIVND, per germline (reference sequence). V was clipped by 6 bases and J by 4 bases, with 11 bases between them. The CDR3 has 13 amino acids. In DNA form, the CDR3 reads TGTGCCAGTAGAGTATCTGGATCAGATACGCAGTATTTT. Its translation: CASRVSGSDTQYF.

The chain recombines TRBV28 with TRBJ2-3, with TRBD2 matching over 10 bases. V lost 6 bases and J lost 6; bases outside the gene matches: 21. Germline loops: CDR1 MDHEN, CDR2 SYDVKM. The CDR3 consists of 19 residues. CDR3 sequence (DNA): TGTGCCAGCAGCCCCCAAGCCTCTACTAGCGGGAAGAGGAGCGATACGCAGTATTTT. Translation: CASSPQASTSGKRSDTQYF.

The chain couples TRBV27 to TRBJ1-2; D is perhaps TRBD1 (5 bases). Germline V lookup: CDR1 MNHEY, CDR2 SMNVEV (reference sequence). V was clipped by 2 bases and J by 5 bases, with 12 bases between them. This CDR3 spans 14 amino acids. The CDR3 reads CASSLGADLYGYTF. CDR3 nucleotide sequence: TGTGCCAGCAGTTTAGGGGCAGATTTATATGGCTACACCTTC.

CDR3 protein: CASSLDLMRLADNEQFF. CDR3 nucleotides: TGTGCCAGCAGCTTAGATCTTATGAGACTAGCGGACAATGAGCAGTTCTTC. The V and J genes are TRBV11-2 and TRBJ2-1, with 9 nucleotides matching TRBD2. Germline V gene lookup returns CDR1 SGHAT and CDR2 FQNNGV. This CDR3 comprises 17 residues. V shed 0 bases, J shed 5 bases, and the junction held 8 bases outside the gene matches.